These 9 T cell receptor beta chains were sequenced from one sample in a study of blood T cell repertoires in COVID-19 (dated by TCRdb to the early 2020s). Libraries were made using the immunoSEQ multiplex PCR assay. TCRdb took over this immuneACCESS table, retaining in-frame rearrangements with V and J assigned. Such tables are incomplete; in checked studies, under half of the missing clones stem from an unresolved V gene, and the remainder is unexplained. This sample is represented by 70,000 or so clones; roughly three quarters of them were singletons. The ten top clones hold approximately 21% of the sample. Sequences were obtained from peripheral blood. These receptors were obtained from an older man with acute or convalescent COVID-19.

This clone was picked up a small number of times. The CDR3 reads CASSSRAQGGSPLHF. DNA for the CDR3: TGTGCCAGCAGCTCCCGAGCTCAGGGTGGTTCACCCCTCCACTTT. This chain links TRBV6-6 with TRBJ1-6; possible D gene TRBD1, 5 bases. The CDR3 is made up of 15 amino acids. CDR1 is MNHNY and CDR2 is SVGAGI in the germline V gene (reference sequence). Trimming removed 6 bases from V and 9 bases from J, with 18 bases in between.

The chain couples TRBV5-4 to TRBJ2-3, with a weak D call TRBD2 (6 bases). Trimming removed 5 bases from V and 6 bases from J, with 16 bases in between. Germline CDR1 reads SGHNT; CDR2 reads YYREEE (reference sequence). The CDR3 is 14 amino acids. CDR3 nucleotide sequence: TGTGCCAGCAGGCCGGGGGAGGCAGGCGATACGCAGTATTTT. It specifies CASRPGEAGDTQYF. Complete variable domain (other parts from reference TRBV5-4 and TRBJ2-3): ETGVTQSPTHLIKTRGQQVTLRCSSQSGHNTVSWYQQALGQGPQFIFQYYREEENGRGNFPPRFSGLQFPNYSSELNVNALELDDSALYLCASRPGEAGDTQYFGPGTRLTVL.

This chain connects TRBV6-1 to TRBJ1-2, with a possible D match to TRBD1 (6 bases). The germline V gene encodes CDR1 MNHNS and CDR2 SASEGT. Trimming pared 3 bases from V and 2 bases from J, leaving 13 bases between. The CDR3 contains 15 residues. The CDR3: CASSDPDRPNYGYTF. The DNA for the CDR3 is TGTGCCAGCAGTGACCCGGACAGACCAAACTATGGCTACACCTTC.

The rearrangement joins TRBV15 to TRBJ2-1; 13 bases are shared with TRBD2. V trimming: 5 bases; J trimming: 8 bases; junction bases outside the gene matches: 6. The germline V gene has CDR1 LNHNV and CDR2 YYDKDF (reference sequence). This CDR3 is 15 amino acids long. In DNA form, the CDR3 reads TGTGCCACCAGCTTAGGACTAGCGGGAGAGGATGAGCAGTTCTTC. Protein: CATSLGLAGEDEQFF.

The genes are TRBV18 and TRBJ1-2; TRBD1 aligns across 7 bases. CDR1 is KGHSH, CDR2 LQKENI, per germline. V shed 6 bases and J 0 bases; nucleotides not matched to a gene: 4. The CDR3 extends over 14 amino acids. This CDR3 is CASSRQGTNYGYTF. The CDR3 nucleotides are TGTGCCAGCTCCCGACAGGGCACTAACTATGGCTACACCTTC. The whole variable domain, remainder taken from reference TRBV18 and TRBJ1-2, is NAGVMQNPRHLVRRRGQEARLRCSPMKGHSHVYWYRQLPEEGLKFMVYLQKENIIDESGMPKERFSAEFPKEGPSILRIQQVVRGDSAAYFCASSRQGTNYGYTFGSGTRLTVV.

V usage is TRBV6-2 or TRBV6-3 and J usage is TRBJ1-3; 7 positions match TRBD1. The CDR3 extends over 14 amino acids. Germline CDR1 reads MNHEY; CDR2 reads SVGEGT. The trim removed 4 bases at V and 4 bases at J, leaving 4 bases unmatched. CDR3 DNA: TGTGCCAGCAGTTCCGAGACAGGGGGAAACACCATATATTTT. Translation gives CASSSETGGNTIYF.

The V and J genes are TRBV19 and TRBJ2-5; possibly TRBD2 for D (6 bases). The CDR3 totals 14 residues. In germline, CDR1 is LNHDA, CDR2 SQIVND (reference sequence). Trimming took off 7 bases at V and 7 bases at J, with 19 bases between the two ends. The CDR3 nucleotides read TGTGCCAGTACCCCCCCGGGGGATAGGGTGACCCAGTACTTC. Translating it yields CASTPPGDRVTQYF.

In this sample, this clone turned up once. As DNA, the CDR3 is TGTGCCAGTAGTATGGGAGAGGGCGGGGCTGAAGCTTTCTTT. Its protein product is CASSMGEGGAEAFF. The gene calls are TRBV19 and TRBJ1-1; no definite D call. Trimming left V 3 bases short and J 6 bases short, with 14 bases between. The CDR3 loop spans 14 amino acids. Looked up from germline, CDR1 is LNHDA and CDR2 is SQIVND (reference sequence).

The CDR3 protein is CASSLAASNEKLFF. Written as DNA, the CDR3 is TGTGCCAGCAGTCTCGCGGCCTCTAATGAAAAACTGTTTTTT. The rearrangement joins TRBV3-1 (or the pseudogene TRBV3-2) to TRBJ1-4; D ambiguous. The CDR3 has 14 residues. The V end lost 6 bases, the J end lost 3 bases, and 11 bases lay between the germline ends. Germline CDR1 and CDR2: LGHDT and YNNKEL (reference sequence).